This record concerns one TCR beta chain sequence. How the authors handled the data: Amplified reference gene primers provided the basis for estimating nucleated cell counts. Profiled with immunoSEQ multiplex PCR; TCRdb holds only in-frame clones, not every one. V and J calls and clone size follow that table, whereas D and trimming were derived from the DNA. The table records approximately 500,000 clones, 85% to 90% of them present only once. V shed 1 base, J shed 0 bases, and the junction held 14 bases outside the gene matches. The CDR3 length is 21 residues. Germline CDR1 is MNHNS and CDR2 is SASEGT. The record originates from a study of blood T cell repertoires in COVID-19. Seattle-derived patients entered the study during active infection and were followed longitudinally.

The chain carries TRBV6-1 and TRBJ2-1; 11 bases line up with TRBD2. This receptor was taken from a man aged 18 to 30 with COVID-19, enrolled during active disease. What was sequenced was peripheral blood. The CDR3 sequence is CASSEEGEGLAVLSSYNEQFF. CDR3 in DNA: TGTGCCAGCAGTGAAGAAGGTGAGGGACTAGCGGTTCTGAGCTCCTACAATGAGCAGTTCTTC.